This TCR beta chain is from a study of cytomegalovirus exposure and HLA in healthy donors. In its sample, this clone was seen once. The antigen remains undetermined. The germline V gene has CDR1 SGHRS and CDR2 YFSETQ. CDR3 size: 15 residues. Trimming removed 2 bases from V and 9 bases from J, with 15 bases in between. PCR amplification relied on 60 Vbeta primers (plus 13 Jbeta primers). Assay: immunoSEQ multiplex PCR; the TCRdb copy retains only in-frame clones and omits some. The sample shows fewer than 100,000 clones, 78% of them seen only once. General study results and limits: Presence/absence analyses assumed roughly uniform sequencing depth across donors, which may not hold. The number of N-insertions in an Asian-associated ancestry cluster was reportedly below the approximately 700-donor mean in a later analysis. A later analysis linked a missense DCLRE1C variant to TCR beta V- and J-gene trimming.

The TCR comes from a male donor in good health and CMV-seropositive. Sample: PBMCs. The chain links TRBV5-1 to TRBJ1-6; D gene unclear. The CDR3 is CASSFGLERSSPLHF. Written as DNA, the CDR3 is TGCGCCAGCAGCTTCGGACTCGAAAGAAGTTCACCCCTCCACTTT.